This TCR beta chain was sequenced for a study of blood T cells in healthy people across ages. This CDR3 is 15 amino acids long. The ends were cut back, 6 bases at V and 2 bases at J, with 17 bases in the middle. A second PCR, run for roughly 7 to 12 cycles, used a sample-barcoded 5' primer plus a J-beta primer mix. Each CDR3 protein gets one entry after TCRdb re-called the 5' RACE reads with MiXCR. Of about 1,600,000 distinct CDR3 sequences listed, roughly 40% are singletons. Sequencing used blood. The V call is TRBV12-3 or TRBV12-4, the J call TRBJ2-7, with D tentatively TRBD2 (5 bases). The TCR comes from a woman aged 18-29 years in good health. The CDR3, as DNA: TGTGCCAGCAGCCGTAGTCAAACCGGGACCTACGAGCAGTACTTC. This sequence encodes CASSRSQTGTYEQYF.